What follows describes a single T cell receptor (beta chain). The target of this receptor is not known. No per-base quality is available; no much larger clone lies one base away. This entry comes from a study of cytomegalovirus exposure and HLA in healthy donors (dated by TCRdb to 2015 to 2018). Some background on the complete study: An earlier analysis of roughly 500 of the donors reported about 250 Gb of sequence data and roughly 100 million unique TCR beta sequences from 150 million to 200 million T cells. An early release that covered approximately 600 HLA-typed donors contained about 300 gigabases of sequencing data and around 80 million unique TCR sequences. Of the 350 to 450 genotyped donors, 81% were placed in the genetic ancestry cluster associated with self-reported Caucasian donors. The study aimed to test whether signatures of past pathogen exposure could be identified by cataloging public T cell receptors. Using immunosequencing, the study profiled T cell repertoires from fewer than 700 subjects and related those repertoires to cytomegalovirus serostatus. In addition to the first cohort of 650 to 750 subjects, a separate validation cohort of 130 or so different subjects was used. To predict cytomegalovirus infection status, the study combined high-throughput TCR immunosequencing, statistical association of individual TCRs with disease status, and machine learning. A later analysis re-analyzed previously published TCR beta repertoires from hundreds of donors and added high-resolution HLA genotyping to study TCR occurrence patterns. The later analysis used no new phenotypic data to find candidate immune exposures, relying instead on TCR beta sequences and their occurrence across donors. To decide whether each TCR beta V gene segment behaved as functional or pseudogenic, an earlier analysis of some 600 of the donors relied on high-throughput TCR beta sequencing. Alongside the repertoire data, information on donor age, sex, ethnicity and CMV serostatus was compiled. A later genetic analysis used genome-wide SNP genotypes for about 60% of the 666 donors, treating that subset as a discovery cohort. All discovery cohort repertoires had been generated on a single sequencing platform. HLA typing covered class I and class II loci at four-digit resolution. Typing coverage differed by locus: A, B, C, DRB1 and DQB1 were typed in about 620-640 donors, DQA1 in 500 to 550, DPA1 in some 570, and DPB1 in 400 to 480. Roughly five DR-DQ haplotypes were treated as single units for association and clustering because of strong linkage in the cohort. Across approximately 400 genotyped donors of the cohort, an average of approximately 200,000 unique TCR beta nucleotide sequences per donor were sequenced, and 15% to 20% of those sequences were non-productive. What the research found in general, with its limitations: In the study, around 150 TCR beta chains were listed as associated with cytomegalovirus. In a later genetic analysis, a missense DCLRE1C variant was associated with V-gene and J-gene trimming of TCR beta chains, and the association was replicated in an independent cohort. Because HLA typing was unavailable for some donors at each locus, only the typed subset was used in association tests. A later analysis associated about 17,000 TCR beta sequences with specific HLA alleles at a false discovery rate of 0.05. A group of highly shared sequence variants was considered likely to be a technical artifact of the sequencing pipeline. Across donors, most TCR sequences were observed very rarely, whereas some public TCRs were present in many individuals. A further reported finding was that TCR beta sequences accurately predicted the HLA-A and HLA-B alleles for most subjects in the first cohort. In a later analysis, HLA-associated TCR beta chains showed more clonal expansion and lower generation probabilities than non-associated chains that were equally common. Linkage disequilibrium might explain the correlated functional status among segregating V segments, but an unknown experimental factor could not be ruled out. In both the original and validation cohorts, the classifier was reported to diagnose cytomegalovirus status with high specificity and sensitivity. A few of the identified cytomegalovirus-associated TCR beta chains were confirmed in vitro to be specific for cytomegalovirus antigens. In a later genetic analysis, fewer N-insertions in productive TCRs were reported among donors in an Asian-associated ancestry cluster than the approximately 670-donor mean. Roughly uniform sequencing depth across donors was assumed in presence/absence analyses, although this assumption may not hold. The only immune exposure information available for the cohort was CMV serostatus. Several of the top co-occurrence clusters appeared to be linked to parvovirus B19, influenza, CMV and Epstein-Barr virus, according to a later analysis. When HLA alleles, especially DR and DQ, strongly co-occurred, attributing TCR associations to individual alleles was difficult. In a later analysis, the rate of TCR association differed among HLA loci, with DRB1 alleles having the most associated TCRs and HLA-C alleles having the fewest. The earlier analysis of almost 600 of the donors excluded seventeen rarely observed V segments, including chromosome 9 orphons, because counts were too low. According to a later analysis, most CMV-associated TCR beta chains appeared to be HLA-restricted, and the HLA associations seemed to be driven largely by CMV exposure. According to the authors, the approach could potentially be generalized to other disease states and immunological phenotypes. Because the 87-base-pair reads could not distinguish some IMGT-functional V segments, including TRBV6-2 and TRBV6-3, those segments were excluded. Broadly in line with IMGT annotations, most TCR beta V segments showed up in productive rearrangements about 90% or about 30% of the time in an earlier analysis of 587 of the donors. This cohort had only TCR beta chains sequenced, and the lack of alpha or paired-chain data limited which features could be detected.

Libraries were built with the immunoSEQ multiplex PCR assay. For the multiplex PCR, a mixture combining 60 forward primers for TCR Vbeta segments and 13 reverse primers for TCR Jbeta segments was used. The CDR3 region of rearranged TCR beta genes was amplified from genomic DNA with a multiplex PCR assay. The Illumina HiSeq System was used to sequence the amplified TCR beta libraries as 87-base-pair reads. In the paper's pipeline: A later analysis tallied 75 million to 85 million unique TCR beta chains across the 610 or so repertoires, and some 10 million of those chains were shared by two or more donors. A nearest-neighbor algorithm error-corrected the raw reads and collapsed the reads into unique sequences, merging closely related sequences to remove PCR and sequencing errors. Alignment of CDR3 sequences to IMGT reference sequences was used to assign V, D and J gene segments. For a sequence to be retained, at least a six-nucleotide match to both a V gene segment and a J gene segment was required. Rearrangements were classified as productive when the CDR3 lacked stop codons and remained in frame with V and J, and all other rearrangements were classified as non-productive. CDR3 was defined by IMGT convention, running from the second conserved V-encoded cysteine to the conserved J-encoded phenylalanine. The earlier analysis of about 500 of the donors excluded sequences that lacked an unambiguous match to a single V gene segment. An earlier analysis of 500 to 600 of the donors classified V segments as functional when productive rearrangements were above 56.7% and as segregating when the standard deviation between donors was above 5%. A statistical classification framework was built for diagnosing cytomegalovirus status from the catalog of TCR beta chain sequences. In a later analysis, TCR nucleotide sequences were compared against IMGT/GENE-DB human TR gene sequences so that V and J genes could be assigned. In a later analysis, CDR3 sequences and most-parsimonious VDJ recombination scenarios were assigned using the TCRdist pipeline. A later analysis defined each TCR beta chain by its CDR3 amino acid sequence plus V-gene family, and excluded reads lacking a unique V-gene family. In a later analysis, 450 to 600 highly shared, low-generation-probability nucleotide sequences were removed to address suspected cross-contamination and a sequencing artifact. A later analysis calculated a clonal expansion index for each public chain from normalized within-repertoire ranks of inferred template counts. In a later analysis, generation probabilities were computed using a VDJ recombination model fitted to out-of-frame rearrangements, and the results were checked against IGoR. In a later analysis, hypergeometric tests were used to score TCR-TCR, TCR-HLA and TCR-CMV co-occurrence, with a repertoire-size bias correction applied to TCR pairs. A later analysis estimated false discovery rates by permuting HLA or CMV assignments 20 times. In a later analysis, co-occurring TCRs were grouped using DBSCAN, with TCRdist sequence similarity added in when clustering inside HLA-allele-positive subsets. Co-occurrence clustering excluded repertoires with fewer than 30,000 or more than 120,000 public chains, plus five with anomalous nucleotide sharing. TCRdb re-hosts the immuneACCESS table, in-frame sequences only. Its copies lack some clones; in the studies checked, an unresolved V gene accounts for under half of them, and the cause for the rest is not known. The V and J calls and clone size were taken over from that table, and D and trimming were inferred from the DNA. The sample yields about 160,000 clones; 80% to 90% were counted once. 5% to 7% of the sample is taken by the ten largest.

In total, roughly 670 healthy bone marrow donors made up the cohort. Cohort members were all nominally healthy when sampled, although unrecorded immune exposures were likely present. The donor tested CMV seropositive, placing the donor among the 289 seropositive members of the cohort. A peripheral blood sample was provided by each donor, and peripheral blood mononuclear cells were used for TCR beta sequencing. The Qiagen DNeasy Blood Extraction Kit was used to extract genomic DNA from the blood cell samples. The CDR3 numbers 12 residues from cysteine through phenylalanine. Only the CDR3 DNA stays, 36 bases, in frame from base 1. Compared with germline, V lacks 6 bases and J lacks 6 bases; bases without a gene match: 2. The germline V gene encodes CDR1 MNHEY and CDR2 SVGAGI.

This TCR was recovered from a man between 45 and 60 years old in good health and CMV-seropositive. This chain joins TRBV6-5 to TRBJ1-5, with 7 central nucleotides matching TRBD1. Sequences were obtained from PBMCs. The bases are TGTGCCAGCAGACAGGGGTCTCAGCCCCAGCATTTT. This yields the protein CASRQGSQPQHF.